This T cell receptor (beta chain) was sequenced in a study of blood T cell repertoires in COVID-19. This CDR3 spans 17 amino acids. The repertoire was sequenced with immunoSEQ multiplex PCR; TCRdb's copy has only in-frame clones and lacks some. There are nearly 100,000 clones in the sample; approximately 80% occur only once, and more than 9% lies in the top ten. This sequence was found in a man between 65 and 85 years old with acute or convalescent COVID-19. The chain joins TRBV21-1 to TRBJ1-3; the D call of TRBD1 is as the table states it, not checked on the DNA. TRBV21-1 is reported as a pseudogene. The specimen was peripheral blood. For the CDR3, the DNA is TGTGCCAACCCGTCACTCGACAGGGCCGCCTCTGGAAACACCATATATTTT. Translating gives CANPSLDRAASGNTIYF.